These 22 T cell receptor beta chains originate from one sample sequenced in a study of T-cell reconstitution after alpha-beta-depleted transplantation in children. Researchers prepared the TCRbeta library using unique molecular identifiers, the study reports. In TCRdb, the PCR reads were re-called with MiXCR into one record per CDR3 protein. The sample lists about a million distinct CDR3 sequences; about 29% were seen once. This specimen consisted of PBMCs, mostly from graft donor cells, obtained 360 days after TCRalphabeta/CD19-depleted stem cell transplant. All receptors come from a boy less than two years old who had a stem cell transplant for SCID, so the T cells may come from the graft donor.

This clonotype occurred a few times. The chain has TRBV12-3 or TRBV12-4 and TRBJ2-2, with D unclear. This CDR3 spans 14 amino acids. With 8 bases removed from V and 4 bases from J, the gap between germline ends came to 14 bases. This CDR3 reads CASCRQRITGELFF. CDR3 DNA: TGTGCCAGCTGTCGGCAGCGAATCACCGGGGAGCTGTTTTTT.

The chain links TRBV7-2 to TRBJ2-4; D is unclear. The CDR3 spans 16 residues. The V and J ends lost 0 bases and 3 bases respectively, with 12 bases between them. Germline V gene lookup returns CDR1 SGHTA and CDR2 FQGNSA. The CDR3 DNA reads as TGTGCCAGCAGCTTAGCGTGTTGTGGGTACAAAAACATTCAGTACTTC. As protein: CASSLACCGYKNIQYF.

This clonotype appeared a few times. The genes are TRBV12-3 or TRBV12-4 and TRBJ2-5; no definite D call. V shed 1 base and J shed 4 bases, with 13 bases lying between them. This CDR3 has 15 amino acids. DNA of the CDR3: TGTGCCAGCAGTTTAGATATGGGTTGGGGAGAGACCCAGTACTTC. It translates to CASSLDMGWGETQYF.

The chain has TRBV6-5 and TRBJ2-1; a weak D match, TRBD1 (6 bases). The V gene's germline CDR1 is MNHEY and CDR2 SVGAGI. V was trimmed by 3 bases and J by 7 bases, leaving 13 bases between them. CDR3 length: 14 amino acids. The CDR3 protein is CASSYGTRPNEQFF. The CDR3 DNA reads TGTGCCAGCAGTTATGGGACAAGGCCTAATGAGCAGTTCTTC.

This clonotype was detected a few times. This chain uses TRBV7-2 with TRBJ2-5; TRBD2 matches at 10 bases. The germline V gene has CDR1 SGHTA and CDR2 FQGNSA. Unmatched junction bases numbered 2, after V lost 2 bases and J lost 2 bases. The CDR3 is 15 amino acids. The chain's CDR3 is CASSLYSGGQETQYF. The CDR3 nucleotides are TGTGCCAGCAGCTTATATAGCGGGGGGCAAGAGACCCAGTACTTC.

This chain links TRBV15 with TRBJ2-2; D is ambiguous. The CDR3 loop spans 17 amino acids. Trimming pared 5 bases from V and 2 bases from J, leaving 18 bases between. Germline CDR1 and CDR2: LNHNV and YYDKDF (reference sequence). CDR3 amino acids: CATSPRRSNPNTGELFF. CDR3 nucleotide sequence: TGTGCCACCAGCCCGAGGCGTAGCAACCCAAACACCGGGGAGCTGTTTTTT.

This clonotype was detected only a few times. This chain uses TRBV18 with TRBJ2-7; D is uncertain. The germline V gene has CDR1 KGHSH and CDR2 LQKENI. This CDR3 has 14 amino acids. V was cut by 2 bases and J by 6 bases, with 14 bases left in between. The CDR3 reads CASSPGSVFIEQYF. For the CDR3, the DNA is TGTGCCAGCTCACCAGGGTCAGTTTTTATCGAGCAGTACTTC.

The chain couples TRBV20-1 to TRBJ2-1; possible D gene TRBD2, 6 bases. Germline lookup yields CDR1 DFQATT and CDR2 SNEGSKA (reference sequence). V shed 0 bases and J shed 4 bases, with 19 bases lying between them. This CDR3 comprises 17 residues. CDR3 DNA sequence: TGCAGTGCTAGAGATGCTGACGCGGGGCTGTTTTACAATGAGCAGTTCTTC. This codes for CSARDADAGLFYNEQFF.

The chain carries TRBV18 and TRBJ2-2; 8 nucleotides align to TRBD1. The CDR3 loop spans 19 amino acids. Germline V gene sequence: CDR1 KGHSH, CDR2 LQKENI. The V and J ends lost 2 bases and 4 bases, in that order; junction bases with no gene match: 15. The CDR3 region has the DNA TGTGCCAGCTCACCAGGGCGACAGGGGACCCTATGGAGCACCGGGGAGCTGTTTTTT. Its translation is CASSPGRQGTLWSTGELFF.

The V gene is TRBV24-1, the J gene TRBJ1-1, with D possibly matching TRBD1 (5 bases). Between the trimmed V and J ends, which lost 7 bases and 5 bases, there was a span of 19 bases. Germline V gene data show CDR1 as KGHDR and CDR2 as SFDVKD. CDR3 size: 15 residues. Written as DNA, the CDR3 is TGTGCCACCAGCCTCCCCGGGACGAAGCCTACTGAAGCTTTCTTT. It yields the protein CATSLPGTKPTEAFF.

The table lists this clonotype with many counts. The gene calls are TRBV29-1 and TRBJ2-5, with 8 bases fitting TRBD1. Germline V gene data show CDR1 as SQVTM and CDR2 as ANQGSEA. V lost 4 bases to trimming and J lost 3 bases; unmatched junction nucleotides: 13. The CDR3 runs 16 residues. The DNA for the CDR3 is TGCAGCGTTGCCACGCAGGGGGCTTTTGTGGAAGAGACCCAGTACTTC. Protein: CSVATQGAFVEETQYF.

The chain links TRBV12-3 or TRBV12-4 to TRBJ2-5; no definite D call. The CDR3 contains 13 residues. Trimming left V 6 bases short and J 5 bases short, with 13 bases between. CDR3 region: CASSLSAAETQYF. CDR3 sequence (DNA): TGTGCCAGCAGCTTATCGGCCGCGGAGACCCAGTACTTC.

The chain employs TRBV9 and TRBJ2-6; 8 bases map to TRBD1. After removal of 4 bases from V and 1 base from J, the junction contained 13 bases not matched to a gene. The CDR3 totals 19 residues. CDR1 and CDR2 (germline): SGDLS, YYNGEE. The CDR3 bases are TGTGCCAGCAGCACCCGGACAGGGATGCCGTGGTCTGGGGCCAACGTCCTGACTTTC. Its translation is CASSTRTGMPWSGANVLTF.

The sample holds one count of this clonotype. The conserved closing phenylalanine or tryptophan is absent in this CDR3, likely reflecting a read error. The J gene is TRBJ2-7, the V gene TRBV6-5, with no clear D. V lost 0 bases, J lost 2 bases, and 11 bases lay in between. The CDR3 sequence is 15 residues long. The germline V gene encodes CDR1 MNHEY and CDR2 SVGAGI. The CDR3: CASSYSKVGTYEQYL. Written as DNA, the CDR3 is TGTGCCAGCAGTTACTCGAAAGTAGGAACCTACGAGCAGTACTTG.

This clonotype was counted a single time. The gene calls are TRBV7-3 and TRBJ2-5, with TRBD1 as a possible D gene (5 bases). Germline CDR1 SGHTA, CDR2 FQGTGA. Trimming took off 4 bases at V and 2 bases at J, with 8 bases between the two ends. This CDR3 is built from 13 residues. The DNA of the CDR3 is TGTGCCAGCAGCTACGACAGACAAGAGACCCAGTACTTC. This translates into CASSYDRQETQYF.

This clonotype was counted once. The chain carries TRBV7-9 and TRBJ2-1, with a possible D match to TRBD2 (6 bases). Looked up from germline, CDR1 is SEHNR and CDR2 is FQNEAQ (reference sequence). The CDR3 covers 13 residues. Between the trimmed V and J ends, which lost 10 bases and 1 base, there was a span of 11 bases. CDR3 sequence reads: CATPTRSYNEQFF. CDR3 nucleotides: TGTGCCACCCCGACTAGGTCCTACAATGAGCAGTTCTTC. Complete variable domain (other parts from reference TRBV7-9 and TRBJ2-1): DTGVSQNPRHKITKRGQNVTFRCDPISEHNRLYWYRQTLGQGPEFLTYFQNEAQLEKSRLLSDRFSAERPKGSFSTLEIQRTEQGDSAMYLCATPTRSYNEQFFGPGTRLTVL.

This chain connects TRBV7-2 to TRBJ2-2; 11 bases align to TRBD2. With 3 bases clipped from V and 3 bases from J, the junction kept 3 bases outside the gene matches. This CDR3 comprises 16 residues. The V gene's germline CDR1 is SGHTA and CDR2 FQGNSA. This CDR3 is CASSLVAGGYTGELFF. DNA of the CDR3: TGTGCCAGCAGCTTGGTAGCGGGGGGGTACACCGGGGAGCTGTTTTTT.

This clonotype turned up a few times. The rearrangement joins TRBV5-1 to TRBJ2-1; D may be TRBD1 (6 bases). This CDR3 is 14 amino acids long. V was shortened by 2 bases and J by 10 bases, with 16 bases between the two germline ends. Germline assignment: CDR1 SGHRS and CDR2 YFSETQ. For the CDR3, the DNA is TGCGCCAGCAGCTTCCGGGACAAAGCCCCCGAGCAGTTCTTC. Its translation: CASSFRDKAPEQFF. The full variable domain, in which reference TRBV5-1 and TRBJ2-1 provide the parts outside the CDR3, is KAGVTQTPRYLIKTRGQQVTLSCSPISGHRSVSWYQQTPGQGLQFLFEYFSETQRNKGNFPGRFSGRQFSNSRSEMNVSTLELGDSALYLCASSFRDKAPEQFFGPGTRLTVL.

For the CDR3, the DNA is TGTGCCAGCAGATTGCTACAGGGTCGGGGAACCGGGGAGCTGTTTTTT. Amino acids: CASRLLQGRGTGELFF. The chain has TRBV6-1 and TRBJ2-2; D may be TRBD1 (6 bases). Trimming left V 6 bases short and J 5 bases short, with 19 bases between. In germline, CDR1 is MNHNS, CDR2 SASEGT. The CDR3 totals 16 residues.

This clonotype was seen more than once but under ten times. This rearrangement joins TRBV9 to TRBJ2-7, with TRBD1 matching 7 bases. The CDR3 is made up of 15 amino acids. V gave up 5 bases and J gave up 1 base; unmatched junction bases: 9. The germline CDR1 and CDR2 sequences are SGDLS and YYNGEE. In nucleotides, the CDR3 is TGTGCCAGCAGTAGGGACAGTTCTACATCCTACGAGCAGTACTTC. Translation gives CASSRDSSTSYEQYF. Using reference TRBV9 and TRBJ2-7 for the parts outside the CDR3, the full variable domain is DSGVTQTPKHLITATGQRVTLRCSPRSGDLSVYWYQQSLDQGLQFLIQYYNGEERAKGNILERFSAQQFPDLHSELNLSSLELGDSALYFCASSRDSSTSYEQYFGPGTRLTVT.

This clonotype was counted between two and nine times. The CDR3 spells CASSLGQDEQFF. The CDR3 bases are TGTGCCAGCAGCTTAGGCCAGGATGAGCAGTTCTTC. This chain links TRBV7-8 with TRBJ2-1, with no clear D. Per germline, CDR1 SGHVS and CDR2 FQNEAQ. CDR3 size: 12 residues. V dropped 1 base and J dropped 8 bases, with 6 bases sitting between them.

This clonotype has a handful of counts. The CDR3 DNA reads as TGTGCCAGTACCTCGGGGACAGCGAACTCTGGAAACACCATATATTTT. Protein sequence: CASTSGTANSGNTIYF. The rearrangement uses TRBV19 and TRBJ1-3, with 7 bases identical to TRBD1. V shed 7 bases, J shed 0 bases, and the junction held 9 bases outside the gene matches. This CDR3 is built from 16 residues. CDR1 is LNHDA and CDR2 is SQIVND in the germline V gene (reference sequence).